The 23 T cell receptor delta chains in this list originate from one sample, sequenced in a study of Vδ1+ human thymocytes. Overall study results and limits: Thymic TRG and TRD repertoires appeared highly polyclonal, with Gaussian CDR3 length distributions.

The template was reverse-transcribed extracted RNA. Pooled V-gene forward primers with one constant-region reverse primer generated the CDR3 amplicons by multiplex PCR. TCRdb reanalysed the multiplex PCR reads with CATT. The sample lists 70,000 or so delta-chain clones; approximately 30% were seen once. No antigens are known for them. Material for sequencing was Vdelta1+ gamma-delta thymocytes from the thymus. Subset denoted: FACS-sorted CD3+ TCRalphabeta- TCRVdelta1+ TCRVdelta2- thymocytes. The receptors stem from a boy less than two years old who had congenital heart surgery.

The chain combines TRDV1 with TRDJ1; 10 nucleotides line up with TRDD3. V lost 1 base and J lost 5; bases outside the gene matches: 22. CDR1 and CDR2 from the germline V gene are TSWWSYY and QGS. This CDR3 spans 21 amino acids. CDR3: CALGEHRLQPLLGDARDKLIF. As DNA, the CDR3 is TGTGCTCTTGGGGAACATAGGCTACAACCATTACTGGGGGATGCCCGGGATAAACTCATCTTT.

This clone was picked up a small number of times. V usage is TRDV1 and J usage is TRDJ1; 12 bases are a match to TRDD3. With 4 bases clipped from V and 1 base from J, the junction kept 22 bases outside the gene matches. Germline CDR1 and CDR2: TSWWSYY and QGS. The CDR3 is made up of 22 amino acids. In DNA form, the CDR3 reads TGTGCTCTTGGGGTGCCGTCCTTCTCAGTACTGGGGGATACTCTCTGCACCGATAAACTCATCTTT. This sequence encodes CALGVPSFSVLGDTLCTDKLIF.

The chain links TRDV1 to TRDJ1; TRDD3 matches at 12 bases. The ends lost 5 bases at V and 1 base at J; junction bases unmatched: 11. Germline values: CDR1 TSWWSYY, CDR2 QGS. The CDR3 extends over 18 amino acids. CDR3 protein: CALGKPWGIRQTTDKLIF. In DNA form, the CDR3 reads TGTGCTCTTGGGAAGCCCTGGGGGATACGCCAAACCACCGATAAACTCATCTTT.

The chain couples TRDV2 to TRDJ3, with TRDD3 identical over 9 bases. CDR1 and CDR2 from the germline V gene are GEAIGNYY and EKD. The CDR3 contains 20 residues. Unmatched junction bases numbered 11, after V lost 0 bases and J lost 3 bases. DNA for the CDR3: TGTGCCTGTGACACCGGGGGGATACCTCCCGAAGACTGGGACACCCGACAGATGTTTTTC. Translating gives CACDTGGIPPEDWDTRQMFF.

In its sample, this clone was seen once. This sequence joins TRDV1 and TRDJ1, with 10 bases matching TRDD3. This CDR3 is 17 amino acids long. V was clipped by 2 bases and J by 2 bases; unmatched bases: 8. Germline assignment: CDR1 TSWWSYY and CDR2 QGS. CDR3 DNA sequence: TGTGCTCTTGGGGAAATTTCGGGACTGGGGGATACCGATAAACTCATCTTT. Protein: CALGEISGLGDTDKLIF.

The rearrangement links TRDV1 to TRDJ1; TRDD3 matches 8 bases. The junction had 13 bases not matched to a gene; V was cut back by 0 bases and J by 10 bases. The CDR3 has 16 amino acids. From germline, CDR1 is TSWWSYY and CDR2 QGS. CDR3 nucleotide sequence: TGTGCTCTTGGGGAACTAGACCTACGGGGGATATTCCGACTCATCTTT. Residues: CALGELDLRGIFRLIF.

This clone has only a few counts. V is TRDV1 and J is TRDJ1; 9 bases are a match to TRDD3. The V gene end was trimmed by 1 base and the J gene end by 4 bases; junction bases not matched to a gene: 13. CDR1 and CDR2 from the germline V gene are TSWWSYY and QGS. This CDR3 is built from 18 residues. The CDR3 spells CALGEPRCTGGAYDKLIF. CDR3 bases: TGTGCTCTTGGGGAACCTCGATGTACTGGGGGAGCTTACGATAAACTCATCTTT.

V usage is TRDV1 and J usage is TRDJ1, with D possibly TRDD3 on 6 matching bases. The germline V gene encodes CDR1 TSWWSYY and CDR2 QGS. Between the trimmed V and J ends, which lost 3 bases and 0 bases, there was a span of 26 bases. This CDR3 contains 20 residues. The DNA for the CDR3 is TGTGCTCTTGGGGAGCGAAATCCCGCCTTTGGGGGGAACTACACCGATAAACTCATCTTT. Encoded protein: CALGERNPAFGGNYTDKLIF.

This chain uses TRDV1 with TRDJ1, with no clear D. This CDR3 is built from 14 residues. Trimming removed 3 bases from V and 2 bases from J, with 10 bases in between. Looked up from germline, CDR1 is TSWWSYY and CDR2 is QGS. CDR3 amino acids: CALGEPPGTDKLIF. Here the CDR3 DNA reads TGTGCTCTTGGGGAGCCACCCGGTACCGATAAACTCATCTTT.

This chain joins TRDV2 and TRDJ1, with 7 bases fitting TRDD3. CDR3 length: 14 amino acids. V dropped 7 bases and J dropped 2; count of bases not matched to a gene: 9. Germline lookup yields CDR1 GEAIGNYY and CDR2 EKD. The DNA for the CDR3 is TGTGCCTGGGGGATAAGGCTGTGGACCGATAAACTCATCTTT. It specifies CAWGIRLWTDKLIF.

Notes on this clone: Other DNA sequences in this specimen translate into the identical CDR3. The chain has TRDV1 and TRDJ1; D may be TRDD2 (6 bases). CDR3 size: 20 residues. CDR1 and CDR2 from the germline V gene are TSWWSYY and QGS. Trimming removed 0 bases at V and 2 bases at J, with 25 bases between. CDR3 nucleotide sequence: TGTGCTCTTGGGGAACTCTTCGGCTTCCTTCCCCGTACCAAGACCGATAAACTCATCTTT. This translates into CALGELFGFLPRTKTDKLIF.

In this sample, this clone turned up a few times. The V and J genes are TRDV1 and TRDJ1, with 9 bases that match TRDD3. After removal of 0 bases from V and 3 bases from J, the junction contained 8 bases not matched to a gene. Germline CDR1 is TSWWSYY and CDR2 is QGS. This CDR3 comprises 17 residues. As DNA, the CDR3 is TGTGCTCTTGGGGAACTTCTTCCCGGGGGATACTCCGATAAACTCATCTTT. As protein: CALGELLPGGYSDKLIF.

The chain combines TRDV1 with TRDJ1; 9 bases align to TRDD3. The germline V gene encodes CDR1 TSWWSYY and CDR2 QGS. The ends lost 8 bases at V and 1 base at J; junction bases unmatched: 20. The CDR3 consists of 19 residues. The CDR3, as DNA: TGTGCTCTTACCCGCAGGGGTACTGGGGGACCTCCGGGCACCGATAAACTCATCTTT. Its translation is CALTRRGTGGPPGTDKLIF.

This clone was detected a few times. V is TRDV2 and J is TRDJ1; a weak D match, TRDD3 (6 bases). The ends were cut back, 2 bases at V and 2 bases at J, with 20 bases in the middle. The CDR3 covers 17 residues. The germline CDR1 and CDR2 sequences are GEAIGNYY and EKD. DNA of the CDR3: TGTGCCTGTGACAGAGGGGGCTGGGGCCACCTTACCGATAAACTCATCTTT. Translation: CACDRGGWGHLTDKLIF.

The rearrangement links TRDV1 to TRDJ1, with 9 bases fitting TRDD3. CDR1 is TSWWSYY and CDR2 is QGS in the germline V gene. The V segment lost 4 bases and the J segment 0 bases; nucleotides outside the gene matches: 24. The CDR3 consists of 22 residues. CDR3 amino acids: CALGVPAFLWTGGTLYTDKLIF. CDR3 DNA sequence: TGTGCTCTTGGGGTTCCAGCCTTCCTCTGGACTGGGGGAACCCTGTACACCGATAAACTCATCTTT.

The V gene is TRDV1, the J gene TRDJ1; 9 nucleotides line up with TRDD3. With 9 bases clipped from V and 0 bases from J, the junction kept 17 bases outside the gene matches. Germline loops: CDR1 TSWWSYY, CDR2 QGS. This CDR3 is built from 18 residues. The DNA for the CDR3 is TGTGCTCTCGTTCGTGTGCTGGGGGATCCTAGGTACACCGATAAACTCATCTTT. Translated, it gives CALVRVLGDPRYTDKLIF.

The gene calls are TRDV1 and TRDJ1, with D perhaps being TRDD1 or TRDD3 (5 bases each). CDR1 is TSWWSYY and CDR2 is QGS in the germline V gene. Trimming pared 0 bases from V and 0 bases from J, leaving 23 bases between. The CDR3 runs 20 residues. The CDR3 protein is CALGELNKGLWVPHTDKLIF. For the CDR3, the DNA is TGTGCTCTTGGGGAACTAAATAAAGGTCTCTGGGTCCCCCACACCGATAAACTCATCTTT.

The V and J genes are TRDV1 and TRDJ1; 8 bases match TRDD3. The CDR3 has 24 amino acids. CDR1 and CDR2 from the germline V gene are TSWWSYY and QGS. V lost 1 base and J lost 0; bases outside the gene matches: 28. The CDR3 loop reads CALGEPARRGYLSFHSPYTDKLIF. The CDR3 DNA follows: TGTGCTCTTGGGGAACCCGCACGTAGGGGATACCTTTCATTCCATTCCCCGTACACCGATAAACTCATCTTT.

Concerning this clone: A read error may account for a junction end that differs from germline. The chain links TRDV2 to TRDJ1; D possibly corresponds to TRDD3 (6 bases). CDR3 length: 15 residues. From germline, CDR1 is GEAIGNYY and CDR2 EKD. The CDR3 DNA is TGTGCCTGTGCCACCAGTGAGGGATATGAGGGTAACCTCATCTTT. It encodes CACATSEGYEGNLIF.

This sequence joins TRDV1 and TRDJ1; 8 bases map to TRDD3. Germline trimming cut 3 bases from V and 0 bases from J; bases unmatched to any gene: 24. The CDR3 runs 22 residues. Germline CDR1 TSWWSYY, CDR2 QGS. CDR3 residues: CALGENTFPVPDWGFYTDKLIF. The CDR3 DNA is TGTGCTCTTGGGGAGAATACCTTCCCCGTACCCGACTGGGGGTTCTACACCGATAAACTCATCTTT.

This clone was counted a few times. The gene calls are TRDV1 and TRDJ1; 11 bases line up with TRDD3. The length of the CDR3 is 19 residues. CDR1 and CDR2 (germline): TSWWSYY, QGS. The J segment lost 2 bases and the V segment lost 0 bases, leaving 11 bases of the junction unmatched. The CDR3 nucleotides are TGTGCTCTTGGGGAACTTGCTCGTGGGGGATACGCGAGGACCGATAAACTCATCTTT. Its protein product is CALGELARGGYARTDKLIF.

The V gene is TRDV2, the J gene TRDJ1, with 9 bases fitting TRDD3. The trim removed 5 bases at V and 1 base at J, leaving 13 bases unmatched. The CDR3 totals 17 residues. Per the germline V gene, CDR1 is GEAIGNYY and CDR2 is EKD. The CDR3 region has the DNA TGTGCCTGTGCCCACGGACTGGGGGAATTCGTCACCGATAAACTCATCTTT. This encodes CACAHGLGEFVTDKLIF.

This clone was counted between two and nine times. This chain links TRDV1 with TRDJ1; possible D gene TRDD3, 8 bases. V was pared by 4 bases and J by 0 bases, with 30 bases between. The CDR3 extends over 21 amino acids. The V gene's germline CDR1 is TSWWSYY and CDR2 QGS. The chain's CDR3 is CALGVLPSSRDTRGYTDKLIF. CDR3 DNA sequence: TGTGCTCTTGGGGTTCTTCCTTCCTCCCGGGATACGCGGGGGTACACCGATAAACTCATCTTT.